The 28 T cell receptor beta chains reported below all come from one sample, sequenced in a study of blood T cell repertoires in COVID-19 (dated by TCRdb to the early 2020s). Library preparation employed the immunoSEQ multiplex PCR assay. The table comes from immuneACCESS by way of TCRdb, which keeps in-frame sequences with V and J called. Part of the clones is missing from these tables; in studies checked, under half for an unresolved V gene and the rest for unknown reasons. The sample table records about 29,000 clones; 75% to 90% of these occur just once. Around 26% of the sample is in the top ten clones. The sample was peripheral blood. Receptors originate from a woman older than 75 with COVID-19, enrolled during active disease.

This chain links TRBV6-5 with TRBJ1-5; 8 bases are shared with TRBD1. V lost 5 bases, J lost 7 bases, and 10 bases stayed unmatched. Germline V gives CDR1 MNHEY, CDR2 SVGAGI. The CDR3 is 15 residues long. CDR3 in amino acids: CASSRGGQGGQPQHF. In DNA, the CDR3 is TGTGCCAGCAGTAGGGGAGGACAGGGAGGCCAGCCCCAGCATTTT.

V usage is TRBV24-1 and J usage is TRBJ2-3, with TRBD2 matching over 8 bases. V shed 3 bases, J shed 1 base, and the junction held 2 bases outside the gene matches. This CDR3 is 15 amino acids long. Germline V CDR1 and CDR2: KGHDR, SFDVKD. CDR3 sequence: CATSDPTSGTDTQYF. The CDR3 DNA follows: TGTGCCACCAGTGATCCGACTAGCGGCACAGATACGCAGTATTTT.

The V and J genes are TRBV14 and TRBJ2-2; D is undetermined. Per the germline V gene, CDR1 is SGHDN and CDR2 is FVKESK. The CDR3 has 14 residues. Trimming cost V 0 bases and J 10 bases, with 12 bases left between them. For the CDR3, the DNA is TGTGCCAGCAGCCAAGATGTAGCACGAGAGGAGCTGTTTTTT. Protein product: CASSQDVAREELFF. The full variable domain, with the rest looked up from reference TRBV14 and TRBJ2-2, is EAGVTQFPSHSVIEKGQTVTLRCDPISGHDNLYWYRRVMGKEIKFLLHFVKESKQDESGMPNNRFLAERTGGTYSTLKVQPAELEDSGVYFCASSQDVAREELFFGEGSRLTVL.

The chain couples TRBV5-1 to TRBJ2-3; TRBD2 aligns across 8 bases. Trimming cost V 0 bases and J 8 bases; bases outside gene matches: 11. Germline-derived CDR1 and CDR2 are SGHRS and YFSETQ. The CDR3 runs to 16 residues. The CDR3 protein is CASSLGIGGAFSTQYF. The CDR3 DNA reads TGCGCCAGCAGCTTGGGTATCGGGGGGGCCTTTAGTACGCAGTATTTT.

DNA for the CDR3: TGTGCCTGGAGTGTACAGGGGCCGTTGAACACTGAAGCTTTCTTT. Amino acid sequence: CAWSVQGPLNTEAFF. V and J are TRBV30 and TRBJ1-1; TRBD1 matches 7 bases. The CDR3 totals 15 residues. CDR1 and CDR2 from the germline V gene are GTSNPN and SVGIG (reference sequence). V lost 0 bases and J lost 0; bases outside the gene matches: 4. The full variable domain, its missing parts supplied by reference TRBV30 and TRBJ1-1, is SQTIHQWPATLVQPVGSPLSLECTVEGTSNPNLYWYRQAAGRGLQLLFYSVGIGQISSEVPQNLSASRPQDRQFILSSKKLLLSDSGFYLCAWSVQGPLNTEAFFGQGTRLTVV.

This chain uses TRBV5-6 with TRBJ2-7; D may be TRBD1 (5 bases). The CDR3 consists of 14 residues. Deletions cut 4 bases from V and 3 bases from J, with 14 bases between. The V gene's germline CDR1 is SGHDT and CDR2 YYEEEE. CDR3 in amino acids: CASSPTPQGYEQYF. The CDR3 DNA reads as TGTGCCAGCAGCCCGACCCCCCAGGGCTACGAGCAGTACTTC.

This chain joins TRBV27 and TRBJ1-2; weak D call: TRBD1 (5 bases). Looked up from germline, CDR1 is MNHEY and CDR2 is SMNVEV (reference sequence). V lost 5 bases and J 6 bases, leaving 16 bases between the germline ends. The CDR3 covers 14 residues. CDR3 coding DNA: TGTGCCAGCAGTCGGGACCCCCGGAGGGATGGCTACACCTTC. Amino acids: CASSRDPRRDGYTF.

The chain employs TRBV10-3 and TRBJ1-1, with a weak D call TRBD1 (6 bases). CDR1 and CDR2 from the germline V gene are ENHRY and SYGVKD. V dropped 3 bases and J dropped 4 bases, with 12 bases sitting between them. CDR3 length equals 14 residues. The CDR3 DNA sequence: TGTGCCATCAGTGACTCGGTAGGGGGCACTGAAGCTTTCTTT. Its translation is CAISDSVGGTEAFF.

The chain combines TRBV7-2 with TRBJ1-2, with 7 bases fitting TRBD1. The junction had 10 bases not matched to a gene; V was cut back by 5 bases and J by 4 bases. The CDR3 has 15 residues. Germline V gene data show CDR1 as SGHTA and CDR2 as FQGNSA. CDR3 coding DNA: TGTGCCAGCAGCCCCACCAGAGCAGGGGGCTATGGCTACACCTTC. Its translation is CASSPTRAGGYGYTF.

This chain joins TRBV21-1 and TRBJ1-5. TRBV21-1 corresponds to a pseudogene. The CDR3 contains 16 residues. In DNA, the CDR3 is TGTGCCAGCAGCAAAGAAGGCGGCCGACGCAATCAGCCCCAGCATTTT. It yields the protein CASSKEGGRRNQPQHF.

This clone turned up a few times. This chain joins TRBV19 and TRBJ1-2; tentatively, D is TRBD1 (6 bases). The V end lost 4 bases, the J end lost 4 bases, and 7 bases lay between the germline ends. Germline CDR1 reads LNHDA; CDR2 reads SQIVND (reference sequence). The CDR3 is 12 residues long. The CDR3: CASSRDIYGYTF. CDR3 DNA sequence: TGTGCCAGTAGTAGGGACATCTATGGCTACACCTTC.

The chain recombines TRBV27 with TRBJ1-6; D is possibly TRBD1 (6 bases). Germline CDR1 is MNHEY and CDR2 is SMNVEV (reference sequence). Trimming removed 6 bases at V and 7 bases at J, with 16 bases between. CDR3 length: 15 residues. CDR3 loop: CASSRGGQGNSPLHF. The CDR3 DNA is TGTGCCAGCAGCCGGGGGGGGCAGGGCAATTCACCCCTCCACTTT.

This clone was picked up one time. V gene TRBV19 combines with J gene TRBJ2-7; TRBD1 agrees at 7 bases. Trimming removed 4 bases from V and 4 bases from J; junction bases left unmatched: 7. The CDR3 sequence is 14 residues long. Germline CDR1 LNHDA, CDR2 SQIVND (reference sequence). DNA of the CDR3: TGTGCCAGTAGTACACGACAGGGAAATTACGAGCAGTACTTC. It is translated as CASSTRQGNYEQYF. The full variable domain, with the rest looked up from reference TRBV19 and TRBJ2-7, is DGGITQSPKYLFRKEGQNVTLSCEQNLNHDAMYWYRQDPGQGLRLIYYSQIVNDFQKGDIAEGYSVSREKKESFPLTVTSAQKNPTAFYLCASSTRQGNYEQYFGPGTRLTVT.

V usage is TRBV3-1 (or the pseudogene TRBV3-2) and J usage is TRBJ1-1; D gene uncertain. The V gene lost 2 bases and the J gene lost 4 bases, with 8 bases spanning the gap. The CDR3 contains 13 residues. Germline values: CDR1 LGHDT, CDR2 YNNKEL (reference sequence). In DNA, the CDR3 is TGTGCCAGCAGCCAAAAAAGGAGCACTGAAGCTTTCTTT. Its protein is CASSQKRSTEAFF.

The V and J genes are TRBV5-1 and TRBJ1-1; D ambiguous. Trimming cost V 4 bases and J 4 bases, with 14 bases left between them. The CDR3 totals 14 residues. Germline V gene data show CDR1 as SGHRS and CDR2 as YFSETQ. CDR3 DNA: TGCGCCAGCAGCCAAATATCGGCGGGCACTGAAGCTTTCTTT. Protein: CASSQISAGTEAFF.

The chain couples TRBV3-1 (or the pseudogene TRBV3-2) to TRBJ2-3, with TRBD2 as a possible D gene (6 bases). This CDR3 is 14 amino acids long. In germline, CDR1 is LGHDT, CDR2 YNNKEL (reference sequence). Trimming cost V 2 bases and J 1 base, with 7 bases left between them. The CDR3 reads CASSQWGGTDTQYF. CDR3 bases: TGTGCCAGCAGCCAATGGGGGGGCACAGATACGCAGTATTTT.

The V gene is TRBV7-8, the J gene TRBJ2-3; D call uncertain. This CDR3 is 14 amino acids long. Per germline, CDR1 SGHVS and CDR2 FQNEAQ. V gave up 1 base and J gave up 4 bases, with 9 bases separating them. For the CDR3, the DNA is TGTGCCAGCAGCTTAGTCTCGAGATCAGATACGCAGTATTTT. Encoded protein: CASSLVSRSDTQYF. The variable domain in full, completed from reference TRBV7-8 and TRBJ2-3, reads GAGVSQSPRYKVAKRGQDVALRCDPISGHVSLFWYQQALGQGPEFLTYFQNEAQLDKSGLPSDRFFAERPEGSVSTLKIQRTQQEDSAVYLCASSLVSRSDTQYFGPGTRLTVL.

The V and J genes are TRBV2 and TRBJ1-3; D is ambiguous. With 2 bases removed from V and 0 bases from J, the gap between germline ends came to 5 bases. The CDR3 loop spans 14 amino acids. Germline V gene data show CDR1 as SNHLY and CDR2 as FYNNEI. This chain's CDR3 is CASSELYSGNTIYF. The CDR3 coding sequence is TGTGCCAGCAGTGAACTCTACTCTGGAAACACCATATATTTT.

The rearrangement links TRBV1 to TRBJ1-6. TRBV1 has pseudogene status. The CDR3 contains 18 residues. The CDR3 is CTSSQDSSGGPYNSPLHF. CDR3 bases: TGCACCAGCAGCCAAGACTCCTCGGGGGGCCCGTATAATTCACCCCTCCACTTT.

The CDR3 region has the DNA TGTGCCAGCAGCAGCTCCGTACAGGCTTTCTTT. It yields the protein CASSSSVQAFF. This sequence joins TRBV3-1 (or the pseudogene TRBV3-2) and TRBJ1-1, with no clear D. Per the germline V gene, CDR1 is LGHDT and CDR2 is YNNKEL (reference sequence). The CDR3 runs to 11 residues. The V end lost 5 bases, the J end lost 11 bases, and 12 bases lay between the germline ends.

V gene TRBV3-1 (or the pseudogene TRBV3-2) combines with J gene TRBJ2-7; D call uncertain. The V end was cut by 1 base, the J end by 6 bases, with 16 bases between. Germline values: CDR1 LGHDT, CDR2 YNNKEL (reference sequence). The CDR3 contains 15 residues. CDR3 sequence (DNA): TGTGCCAGCAGCCAAGTAAGCCTCCCTACCCTCGAGCAGTACTTC. Translation gives CASSQVSLPTLEQYF.

The rearrangement uses TRBV6-1 and TRBJ1-5; D unclear. CDR3 length equals 14 residues. The V gene's germline CDR1 is MNHNS and CDR2 SASEGT. The V and J ends lost 3 bases and 0 bases respectively, with 6 bases between them. In DNA, the CDR3 is TGTGCCAGCAGTGACCGGAGTAGCAATCAGCCCCAGCATTTT. Translation: CASSDRSSNQPQHF.

V usage is TRBV10-2 and J usage is TRBJ1-6; perhaps TRBD1 as D (5 bases). Trimming cost V 10 bases and J 3 bases, with 19 bases left between them. The CDR3 spans 16 residues. Germline CDR1 WSHSY, CDR2 SAAADI. The CDR3 nucleotides are TGCGCCAATCCGGTTACCGGGACTGTCTATAATTCACCCCTCCACTTT. It yields the protein CANPVTGTVYNSPLHF.

The genes are TRBV2 and TRBJ2-3; D unresolved. Germline V gene data show CDR1 as SNHLY and CDR2 as FYNNEI. The CDR3 consists of 14 residues. Trimming left V 3 bases short and J 5 bases short, with 12 bases between. This chain's CDR3 is CASSDPGLLDTQYF. In DNA form, the CDR3 reads TGTGCCAGCAGTGATCCGGGTCTCCTAGATACGCAGTATTTT.

The V and J genes are TRBV6-5 and TRBJ2-7; 12 bases agree with TRBD2. The V and J ends lost 5 bases and 2 bases, in that order; junction bases with no gene match: 4. Germline values: CDR1 MNHEY, CDR2 SVGAGI. The CDR3 extends over 15 amino acids. The CDR3 protein is CASSQRLAGAYEQYF. CDR3 coding DNA: TGTGCCAGCAGTCAAAGACTAGCGGGGGCCTACGAGCAGTACTTC.

The rearrangement uses TRBV11-2 and TRBJ2-7; tentatively, D is TRBD1 (5 bases). The germline gives CDR1 SGHAT, CDR2 FQNNGV. Trimming removed 6 bases from V and 6 bases from J, with 18 bases in between. The CDR3 runs 14 residues. The DNA for the CDR3 is TGTGCCAGCAGAGAGAGTGGGGCGCCTACCGAGCAGTACTTC. Protein product: CASRESGAPTEQYF.

The rearrangement links TRBV30 to TRBJ1-1, with D possibly being TRBD1 (5 bases). Trimming removed 2 bases from V and 2 bases from J, with 12 bases in between. The CDR3 covers 14 residues. Germline CDR1 reads GTSNPN; CDR2 reads SVGIG (reference sequence). The CDR3 DNA is TGTGCCTGGAGTCTGGGGGGAGGAAACACTGAAGCTTTCTTT. Its protein is CAWSLGGGNTEAFF.

This rearrangement joins TRBV9 to TRBJ1-2, with D possibly matching TRBD1 (6 bases). The germline V gene has CDR1 SGDLS and CDR2 YYNGEE. The CDR3 consists of 13 residues. V was cut by 4 bases and J by 5 bases, with 12 bases left in between. The CDR3 region is CASSITGNYGYTF. The CDR3, as DNA: TGTGCCAGCAGCATCACAGGGAATTATGGCTACACCTTC.